The 18 T cell receptor beta chains given below trace back to one sample, sequenced in a study of regulatory T cells in long-lasting Graves disease. Construction of the TCR beta libraries employed iRepertoire HTBI primers in conjunction with Arm-PCR of CDR3 regions. TCRdb independently ran MiXCR on the multiplex PCR reads; one entry per CDR3 protein. Counted here are around 470,000 distinct CDR3 sequences, 13% to 15% occurring once; the ten biggest clones make up approximately 15%. Described time point: newly diagnosed GD, antithyroid drugs for less than 3 months. PBMC RNA was the source of the TCR library. The sample was also linked to a second study, of T cells in Graves' hyperthyroidism and ophthalmopathy.

The input for sequencing was peripheral blood mononuclear cells (PBMCs), taken at new diagnosis, from a patient treated with antithyroid drugs. These TCRs come from a woman aged 45-65 years with Graves disease.

This clonotype has just a few counts. Written as DNA, the CDR3 is TGTGCCACCAGTAAGGGGGGGGCGGGTTACAATGAGCAGTTCTTC. Translation gives CATSKGGAGYNEQFF. The rearrangement joins TRBV24-1 to TRBJ2-1; tentatively, D is TRBD2 (7 bases). From germline, CDR1 is KGHDR and CDR2 SFDVKD. Trimming shortened V by 6 bases and J by 4 bases, and 15 bases separated the two germline ends. The CDR3 consists of 15 residues.

In its sample, this clonotype was seen a few times. The chain carries TRBV5-1 and TRBJ2-3, with TRBD2 matching over 7 bases. This CDR3 is 15 amino acids long. Germline V CDR1 and CDR2: SGHRS, YFSETQ. V trimming: 0 bases; J trimming: 5 bases; junction bases outside the gene matches: 6. CDR3 in amino acids: CASSLAGLLGDTQYF. In DNA, the CDR3 is TGCGCCAGCAGCTTGGCGGGACTATTGGGAGATACGCAGTATTTT. The full variable domain, completed using reference TRBV5-1 and TRBJ2-3, is KAGVTQTPRYLIKTRGQQVTLSCSPISGHRSVSWYQQTPGQGLQFLFEYFSETQRNKGNFPGRFSGRQFSNSRSEMNVSTLELGDSALYLCASSLAGLLGDTQYFGPGTRLTVL.

The sample holds a few counts of this clonotype. The chain is built from TRBV6-1 and TRBJ2-2; 11 bases are shared with TRBD2. The CDR3 has 16 amino acids. The J segment lost 7 bases and the V segment lost 0 bases, leaving 4 bases of the junction unmatched. CDR1 is MNHNS, CDR2 SASEGT, per germline. In nucleotides, the CDR3 is TGTGCCAGCAGTGAAGCTGGGACTAGCGGCCGCGGGGAGCTGTTTTTT. Protein product: CASSEAGTSGRGELFF.

The V and J genes are TRBV6-5 and TRBJ2-7, with TRBD2 matching 7 bases. V was pared by 2 bases and J by 3 bases, with 7 bases of the junction left unmatched. Looked up from germline, CDR1 is MNHEY and CDR2 is SVGAGI. The CDR3 consists of 15 residues. The CDR3 sequence: CASSYVLGLGYEQYF. CDR3 coding DNA: TGTGCCAGCAGTTACGTCCTCGGACTAGGCTACGAGCAGTACTTC.

This clonotype was recorded many times. This chain joins TRBV2 and TRBJ2-1, with TRBD2 matching over 10 bases. J lost 3 bases, V lost 2 bases, and 7 bases had no gene match. This CDR3 spans 17 amino acids. Germline V gene data show CDR1 as SNHLY and CDR2 as FYNNEI. CDR3 sequence (DNA): TGTGCCAGCAGTGAATCCCCTAGCGGGAGTTTCTACAATGAGCAGTTCTTC. This gives the protein CASSESPSGSFYNEQFF. Using reference TRBV2 and TRBJ2-1 for the parts outside the CDR3, the full variable domain is EPEVTQTPSHQVTQMGQEVILRCVPISNHLYFYWYRQILGQKVEFLVSFYNNEISEKSEIFDDQFSVERPDGSNFTLKIRSTKLEDSAMYFCASSESPSGSFYNEQFFGPGTRLTVL.

This clonotype was picked up a small number of times. This chain links TRBV7-2 with TRBJ2-3, with D maybe TRBD1 (6 bases). Trimming stripped 4 bases from V and 2 bases from J, with 13 bases between. The germline V gene has CDR1 SGHTA and CDR2 FQGNSA. The CDR3 runs to 15 residues. As DNA, the CDR3 is TGTGCCAGCAGCTCCACTGGACAGTTCACAGATACGCAGTATTTT. Translating gives CASSSTGQFTDTQYF.

This clonotype appeared many times. The genes are TRBV7-9 and TRBJ1-5; D is possibly TRBD1 (5 bases). The V gene's germline CDR1 is SEHNR and CDR2 FQNEAQ (reference sequence). The CDR3 is 16 amino acids. V lost 5 bases to trimming and J lost 2 bases, with 16 bases between them. This chain's CDR3 is CASSAGLGSGNQPQHF. DNA of the CDR3: TGTGCCAGCAGCGCAGGGCTGGGGAGTGGCAATCAGCCCCAGCATTTT.

This clonotype was counted a few times. This chain links TRBV2 with TRBJ1-5; TRBD1 matches 7 bases. The germline V gene has CDR1 SNHLY and CDR2 FYNNEI. Germline trimming cut 6 bases from V and 5 bases from J; bases unmatched to any gene: 7. This CDR3 is 14 amino acids long. The CDR3 spells CASRGRDSHQPQHF. Written as DNA, the CDR3 is TGTGCCAGCAGAGGTAGGGACAGTCATCAGCCCCAGCATTTT.

The chain recombines TRBV20-1 with TRBJ2-1; 9 bases agree with TRBD1. Looked up from germline, CDR1 is DFQATT and CDR2 is SNEGSKA (reference sequence). J gave up 7 bases and V 3 bases, and 4 bases lay outside the gene matches. This CDR3 is 13 amino acids long. The CDR3 sequence is CSARPGTGNEQFF. For the CDR3, the DNA is TGCAGTGCTAGGCCCGGGACAGGGAATGAGCAGTTCTTC.

The sample holds many counts of this clonotype. The J gene is TRBJ2-7, the V gene TRBV2; maybe TRBD1 (6 bases). The V gene's germline CDR1 is SNHLY and CDR2 FYNNEI. This CDR3 has 15 amino acids. The germline V and J ends were trimmed by 7 bases and 0 bases, with 16 bases remaining between them. The CDR3 DNA reads as TGTGCCAGCAAAACCGGACAGCGTACCTCCTACGAGCAGTACTTC. Protein: CASKTGQRTSYEQYF.

In this sample, this clonotype turned up many times. This chain uses TRBV7-8 with TRBJ2-7, with 9 bases that match TRBD2. The CDR3 is made up of 15 amino acids. V was clipped by 2 bases and J by 7 bases; unmatched bases: 9. Germline lookup yields CDR1 SGHVS and CDR2 FQNEAQ. The CDR3, as DNA: TGTGCCAGCAGCTTAAGTCCTAGCGGGATAGCTGAGCAGTACTTC. Translating it yields CASSLSPSGIAEQYF.

This clonotype appeared many times. CDR3 nucleotides: TGTGCCAGCAGCCTGCCATTAAACCTCACAGGGGGCTACGAGCAGTACTTC. This sequence encodes CASSLPLNLTGGYEQYF. The genes are TRBV2 and TRBJ2-7, with 8 bases lining up with TRBD1. The CDR3 extends over 17 amino acids. Germline V gene data show CDR1 as SNHLY and CDR2 as FYNNEI. J gave up 3 bases and V 6 bases, and 16 bases lay outside the gene matches. The full variable domain, in which reference TRBV2 and TRBJ2-7 provide the parts outside the CDR3, is EPEVTQTPSHQVTQMGQEVILRCVPISNHLYFYWYRQILGQKVEFLVSFYNNEISEKSEIFDDQFSVERPDGSNFTLKIRSTKLEDSAMYFCASSLPLNLTGGYEQYFGPGTRLTVT.

This clonotype was counted at least ten times. This chain uses TRBV2 with TRBJ2-7, with 7 bases lining up with TRBD2. Germline loops: CDR1 SNHLY, CDR2 FYNNEI. The V gene end was trimmed by 8 bases and the J gene end by 2 bases; junction bases not matched to a gene: 9. The CDR3 spans 14 residues. CDR3 nucleotide sequence: TGTGCCAGCGGGGGGGGAGCGGCCCCCTACGAGCAGTACTTC. Translation gives CASGGGAAPYEQYF.

In its sample, this clonotype was seen many times. The genes are TRBV28 and TRBJ2-3, with TRBD2 matching over 8 bases. The CDR3 totals 14 residues. The junction had 2 bases not matched to a gene; V was cut back by 2 bases and J by 4 bases. Germline CDR1 reads MDHEN; CDR2 reads SYDVKM. The CDR3 sequence: CASSLSGSPDTQYF. The DNA for the CDR3 is TGTGCCAGCAGTTTAAGCGGGAGTCCAGATACGCAGTATTTT.

This clonotype was observed a few times. The chain carries TRBV29-1 and TRBJ2-2, with D possibly TRBD1 on 6 matching bases. Germline loops: CDR1 SQVTM, CDR2 ANQGSEA. V gave up 6 bases and J gave up 6 bases, with 14 bases separating them. This CDR3 spans 13 amino acids. The CDR3 nucleotides are TGCAGCGTACCACAGGGCCCCCCCGGGGAGCTGTTTTTT. Its translation is CSVPQGPPGELFF.

This chain joins TRBV5-1 and TRBJ1-1; 8 positions match TRBD1. CDR3 length: 15 residues. Germline lookup yields CDR1 SGHRS and CDR2 YFSETQ. Germline trimming cut 4 bases from V and 5 bases from J; bases unmatched to any gene: 10. The CDR3, as DNA: TGCGCCAGCAGCCAGACAGGGGACTTTAGTACTGAAGCTTTCTTT. Its protein is CASSQTGDFSTEAFF.

There are many counts of this clonotype. The rearrangement uses TRBV2 and TRBJ2-3, with D maybe TRBD2 (6 bases). This CDR3 spans 16 amino acids. CDR1 SNHLY and CDR2 FYNNEI come from the germline V gene. Between the trimmed V and J ends, which lost 2 bases and 0 bases, there was a span of 12 bases. The chain's CDR3 is CASSELANHSTDTQYF. The CDR3, as DNA: TGTGCCAGCAGTGAACTAGCGAACCATAGCACAGATACGCAGTATTTT.

This sequence joins TRBV12-3 or TRBV12-4 and TRBJ1-6; TRBD1 matches at 9 bases. The V and J ends lost 5 bases and 10 bases, in that order; junction bases with no gene match: 18. The CDR3 is made up of 18 amino acids. The CDR3 sequence: CASSSPGAITGGESPLHF. DNA for the CDR3: TGTGCCAGCAGTAGCCCCGGTGCGATAACAGGGGGCGAGTCACCCCTCCACTTT.